The entry below gives a single T cell receptor beta chain sequence along with its context. The antigen is unknown. Repertoires were generated with immunoSEQ multiplex PCR, while TCRdb's copy carries only in-frame clones and drops some. The table records 7,500 to 9,000 clones, roughly 80% of them present only once. The sample is drawn from a study of immune cell composition in non-small cell lung cancer. Normal lung was sampled as far from the tumour as possible, at least 3 cm. Template was genomic DNA from frozen, unsorted single-cell suspensions. The V end was cut by 1 base, the J end by 8 bases, with 10 bases between. The length of the CDR3 is 13 residues. Looked up from germline, CDR1 is SGHTA and CDR2 is FQGTGA. Study results and caveats: About four fifths of squamous and around a third of adenocarcinoma cases had tumour-associated clones >0.5%.

This rearrangement joins TRBV7-3 to TRBJ2-3; maybe TRBD1 (6 bases). The origin of this receptor is a human donor with non-small cell lung cancer. The material sequenced was non-adjacent lung tissue. CDR3: CASSLREGGTQYF. DNA of the CDR3: TGTGCCAGCAGCTTAAGGGAAGGGGGTACGCAGTATTTT.